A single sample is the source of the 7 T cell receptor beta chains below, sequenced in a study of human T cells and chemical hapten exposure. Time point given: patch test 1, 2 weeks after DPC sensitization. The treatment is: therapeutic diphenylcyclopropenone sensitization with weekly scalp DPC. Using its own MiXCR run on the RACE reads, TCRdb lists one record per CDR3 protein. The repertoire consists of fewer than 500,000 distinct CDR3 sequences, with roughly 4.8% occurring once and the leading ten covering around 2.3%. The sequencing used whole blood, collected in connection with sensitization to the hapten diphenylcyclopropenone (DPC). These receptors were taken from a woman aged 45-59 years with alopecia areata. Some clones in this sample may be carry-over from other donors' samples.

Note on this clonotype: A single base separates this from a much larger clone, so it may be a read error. Here the CDR3 reads CACSRDRGLDEQYF. The CDR3 nucleotides are TGTGCCTGCTCCCGAGACAGGGGGCTAGACGAGCAGTACTTC. The chain combines TRBV18 with TRBJ2-7; 10 bases map to TRBD1. CDR1 is KGHSH and CDR2 is LQKENI in the germline V gene. CDR3 length equals 14 residues.

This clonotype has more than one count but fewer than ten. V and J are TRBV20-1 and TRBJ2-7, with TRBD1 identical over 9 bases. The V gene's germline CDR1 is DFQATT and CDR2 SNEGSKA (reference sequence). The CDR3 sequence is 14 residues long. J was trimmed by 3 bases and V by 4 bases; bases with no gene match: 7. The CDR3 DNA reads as TGCAGTGCTATAGACCGGGACAGGGTCTACGAGCAGTACTTC. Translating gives CSAIDRDRVYEQYF.

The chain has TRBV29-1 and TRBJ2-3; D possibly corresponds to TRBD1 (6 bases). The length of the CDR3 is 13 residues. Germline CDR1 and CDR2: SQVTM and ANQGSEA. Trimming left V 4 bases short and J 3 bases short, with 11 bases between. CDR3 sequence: CSVGVGQTDTQYF. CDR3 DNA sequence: TGCAGCGTTGGGGTCGGACAGACAGATACGCAGTATTTT.

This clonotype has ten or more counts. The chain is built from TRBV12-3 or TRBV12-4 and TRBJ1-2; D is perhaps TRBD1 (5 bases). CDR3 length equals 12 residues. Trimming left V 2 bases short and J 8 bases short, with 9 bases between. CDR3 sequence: CASSLPGHGYTF. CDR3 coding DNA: TGTGCCAGCAGTTTACCAGGGCACGGCTACACCTTC.

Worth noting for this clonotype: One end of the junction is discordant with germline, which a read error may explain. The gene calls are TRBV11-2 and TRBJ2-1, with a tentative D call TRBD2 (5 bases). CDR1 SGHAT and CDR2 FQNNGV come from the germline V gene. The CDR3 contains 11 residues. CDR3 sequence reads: CASSLSGSKSF. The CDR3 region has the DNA TGTGCCAGCAGCTTATCGGGGTCCAAGTCCTTC.

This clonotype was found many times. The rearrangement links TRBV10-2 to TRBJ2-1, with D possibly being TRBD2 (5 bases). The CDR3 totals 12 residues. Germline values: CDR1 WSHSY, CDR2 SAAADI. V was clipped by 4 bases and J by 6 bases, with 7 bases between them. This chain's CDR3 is CASSASGNEQFF. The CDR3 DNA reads TGCGCCAGCAGTGCCAGCGGCAATGAGCAGTTCTTC.

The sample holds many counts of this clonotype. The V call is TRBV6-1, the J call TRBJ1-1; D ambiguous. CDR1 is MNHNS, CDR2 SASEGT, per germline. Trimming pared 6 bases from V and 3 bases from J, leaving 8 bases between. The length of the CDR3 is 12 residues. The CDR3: CASRKRYTEAFF. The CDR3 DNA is TGTGCCAGCAGGAAGAGGTACACTGAAGCTTTCTTT.